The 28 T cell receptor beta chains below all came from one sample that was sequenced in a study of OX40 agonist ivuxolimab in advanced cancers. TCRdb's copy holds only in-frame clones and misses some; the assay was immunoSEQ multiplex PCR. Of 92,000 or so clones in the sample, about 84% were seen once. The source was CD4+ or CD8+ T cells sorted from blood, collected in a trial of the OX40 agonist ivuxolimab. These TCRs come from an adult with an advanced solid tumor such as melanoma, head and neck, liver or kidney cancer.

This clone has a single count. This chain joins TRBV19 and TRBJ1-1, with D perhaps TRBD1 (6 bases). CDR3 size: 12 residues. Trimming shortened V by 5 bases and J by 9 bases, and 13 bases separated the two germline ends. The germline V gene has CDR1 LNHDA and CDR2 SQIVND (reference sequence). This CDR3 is CASSLLRDKAFF. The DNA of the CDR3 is TGTGCCAGTAGTCTGCTCAGGGACAAAGCTTTCTTT.

The CDR3 DNA follows: TGTGCCAGCAGTGAAGAATTGCCCGGACTAGCGGGAGGCGGCTACGAGCAGTACTTC. Translated: CASSEELPGLAGGGYEQYF. The chain links TRBV6-1 to TRBJ2-7; 14 bases agree with TRBD2. CDR1 is MNHNS, CDR2 SASEGT, per germline. V trimming: 1 base; J trimming: 3 bases; junction bases outside the gene matches: 11. The CDR3 runs to 19 residues.

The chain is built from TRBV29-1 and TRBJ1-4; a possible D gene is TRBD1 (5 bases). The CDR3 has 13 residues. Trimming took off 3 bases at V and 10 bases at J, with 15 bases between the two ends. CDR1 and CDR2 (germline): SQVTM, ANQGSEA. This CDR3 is CSVDLGVGGKLFF. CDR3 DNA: TGCAGCGTTGATTTAGGGGTGGGGGGAAAACTGTTTTTT.

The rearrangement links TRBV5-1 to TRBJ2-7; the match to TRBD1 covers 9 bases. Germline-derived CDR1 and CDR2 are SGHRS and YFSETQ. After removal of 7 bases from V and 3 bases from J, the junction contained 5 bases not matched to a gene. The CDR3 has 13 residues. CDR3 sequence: CASSRTGDYEQYF. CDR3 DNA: TGCGCCAGCTCCCGGACAGGGGACTACGAGCAGTACTTC.

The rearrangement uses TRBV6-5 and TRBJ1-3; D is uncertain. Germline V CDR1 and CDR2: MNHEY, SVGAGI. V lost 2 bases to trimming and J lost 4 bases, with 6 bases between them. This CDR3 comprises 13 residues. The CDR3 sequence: CASSYDGGNTIYF. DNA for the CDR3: TGTGCCAGCAGTTACGACGGGGGAAACACCATATATTTT.

The CDR3 loop reads CASSQETIREDTQYF. As DNA, the CDR3 is TGTGCCAGCAGCCAAGAGACAATCCGGGAAGATACGCAGTATTTT. The V gene is TRBV4-2, the J gene TRBJ2-3; a weak D match, TRBD2 (5 bases). Trimming took 0 bases from V and 5 from J, leaving 12 bases between them. This CDR3 comprises 15 residues. The V gene's germline CDR1 is LGHNA and CDR2 YNFKEQ.

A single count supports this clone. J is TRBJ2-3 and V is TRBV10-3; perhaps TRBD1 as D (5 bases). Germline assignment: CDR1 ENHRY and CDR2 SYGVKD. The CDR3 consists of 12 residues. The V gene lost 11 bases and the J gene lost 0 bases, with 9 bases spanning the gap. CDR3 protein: CAGAASTDTQYF. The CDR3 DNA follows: TGTGCCGGGGCGGCTAGCACAGATACGCAGTATTTT.

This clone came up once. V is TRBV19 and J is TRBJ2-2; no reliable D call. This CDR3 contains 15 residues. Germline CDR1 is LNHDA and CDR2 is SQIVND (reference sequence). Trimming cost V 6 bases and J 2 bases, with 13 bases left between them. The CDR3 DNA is TGTGCCAGTAGGTGGGCCGCCGCTAACACCGGGGAGCTGTTTTTT. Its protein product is CASRWAAANTGELFF.

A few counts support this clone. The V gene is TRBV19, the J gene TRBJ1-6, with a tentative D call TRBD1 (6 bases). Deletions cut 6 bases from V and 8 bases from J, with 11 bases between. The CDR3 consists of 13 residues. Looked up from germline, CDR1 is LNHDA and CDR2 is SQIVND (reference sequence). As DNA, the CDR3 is TGTGCCAGTAGCCGGGACAACCATTCACCCCTCCACTTT. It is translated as CASSRDNHSPLHF.

DNA of the CDR3: TGTGCCAGCAGCCCACTCCCGAACACCGGGGAGCTGTTTTTT. This sequence encodes CASSPLPNTGELFF. The rearrangement joins TRBV7-2 to TRBJ2-2; no reliable D call. CDR1 and CDR2 (germline): SGHTA, FQGNSA. The CDR3 runs to 14 residues. V lost 5 bases to trimming and J lost 0 bases, with 7 bases between them.

The CDR3 reads CASSTSDRGSNQPQHF. Written as DNA, the CDR3 is TGTGCCAGCAGCACCAGTGACAGGGGGAGCAATCAGCCCCAGCATTTT. This chain joins TRBV7-9 and TRBJ1-5; 9 nucleotides align to TRBD1. With V trimmed by 5 bases and J by 1 base, 6 bases remained unmatched. The V gene's germline CDR1 is SEHNR and CDR2 FQNEAQ (reference sequence). This CDR3 has 16 amino acids. Variable domain in full (rest from reference TRBV7-9 and TRBJ1-5): DTGVSQNPRHKITKRGQNVTFRCDPISEHNRLYWYRQTLGQGPEFLTYFQNEAQLEKSRLLSDRFSAERPKGSFSTLEIQRTEQGDSAMYLCASSTSDRGSNQPQHFGDGTRLSIL.

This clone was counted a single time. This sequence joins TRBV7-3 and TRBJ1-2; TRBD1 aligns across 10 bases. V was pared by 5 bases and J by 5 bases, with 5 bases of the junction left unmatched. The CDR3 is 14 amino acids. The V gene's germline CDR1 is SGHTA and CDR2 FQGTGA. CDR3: CASSPTGGSYGYTF. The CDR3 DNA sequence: TGTGCCAGCAGCCCGACAGGGGGCTCTTATGGCTACACCTTC.

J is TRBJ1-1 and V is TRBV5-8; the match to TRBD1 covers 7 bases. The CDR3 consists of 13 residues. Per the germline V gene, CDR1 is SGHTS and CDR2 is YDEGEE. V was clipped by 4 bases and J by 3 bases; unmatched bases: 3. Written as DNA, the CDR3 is TGTGCCAGCAGCCTCGACAGGGACACTGAAGCTTTCTTT. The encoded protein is CASSLDRDTEAFF.

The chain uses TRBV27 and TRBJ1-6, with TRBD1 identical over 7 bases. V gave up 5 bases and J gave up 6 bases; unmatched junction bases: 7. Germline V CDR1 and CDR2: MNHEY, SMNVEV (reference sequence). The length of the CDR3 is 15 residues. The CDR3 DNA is TGTGCCAGCAGTCAAGGGGGCGGTGGTAATTCACCCCTCCACTTT. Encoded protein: CASSQGGGGNSPLHF.

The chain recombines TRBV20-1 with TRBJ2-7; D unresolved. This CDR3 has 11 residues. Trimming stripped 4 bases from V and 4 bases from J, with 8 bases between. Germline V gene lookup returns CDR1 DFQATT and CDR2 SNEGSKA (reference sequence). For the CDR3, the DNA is TGCAGTGCTACCCTGGGGTACGAGCAGTACTTC. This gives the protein CSATLGYEQYF.

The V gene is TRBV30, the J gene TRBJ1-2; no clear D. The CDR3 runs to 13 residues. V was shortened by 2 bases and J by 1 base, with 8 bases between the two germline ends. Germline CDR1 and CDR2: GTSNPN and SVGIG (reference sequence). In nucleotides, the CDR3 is TGTGCCTGGAGTTCCGGGAATAACTATGGCTACACCTTC. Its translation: CAWSSGNNYGYTF.

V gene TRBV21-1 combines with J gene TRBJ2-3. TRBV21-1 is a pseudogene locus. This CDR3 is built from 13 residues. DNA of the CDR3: TGTGCCCCGAGGGGGAGGAGCACAGATACGCAGTATTTT. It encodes CAPRGRSTDTQYF.

This chain's CDR3 is CASSELYNEQFF. CDR3 bases: TGTGCCAGCAGCGAACTGTACAATGAGCAGTTCTTC. This chain links TRBV9 with TRBJ2-1; unclear D gene. The CDR3 consists of 12 residues. V was cut by 3 bases and J by 4 bases, with 5 bases left in between. Germline-derived CDR1 and CDR2 are SGDLS and YYNGEE.

The CDR3 sequence is CASSPLAEGSGNTIYF. For the CDR3, the DNA is TGTGCCAGCAGCCCCCTGGCAGAGGGATCTGGAAACACCATATATTTT. The chain couples TRBV7-2 to TRBJ1-3; D remains unclear. Trimming shortened V by 5 bases and J by 1 base, and 15 bases separated the two germline ends. From germline, CDR1 is SGHTA and CDR2 FQGNSA. The CDR3 runs to 16 residues.

The CDR3 sequence is CASSTGLSGNTIYF. CDR3 bases: TGTGCCAGCTCAACGGGGTTATCTGGAAACACCATATATTTT. The chain recombines TRBV18 with TRBJ1-3; D is ambiguous. Trimming removed 5 bases from V and 1 base from J, with 9 bases in between. The CDR3 extends over 14 amino acids. The germline V gene encodes CDR1 KGHSH and CDR2 LQKENI.

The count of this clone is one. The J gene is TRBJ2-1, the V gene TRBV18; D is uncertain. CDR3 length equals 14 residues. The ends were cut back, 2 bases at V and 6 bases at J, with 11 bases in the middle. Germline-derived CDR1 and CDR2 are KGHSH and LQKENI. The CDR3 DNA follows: TGTGCCAGCTCACCAGGATTTTCGGGCAATGAGCAGTTCTTC. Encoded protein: CASSPGFSGNEQFF.

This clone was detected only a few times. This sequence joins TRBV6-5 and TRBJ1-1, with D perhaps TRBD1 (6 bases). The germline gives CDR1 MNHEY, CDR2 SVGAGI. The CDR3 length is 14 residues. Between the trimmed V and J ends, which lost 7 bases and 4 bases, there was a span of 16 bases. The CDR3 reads CASKTPGVATEAFF. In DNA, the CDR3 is TGTGCCAGCAAAACCCCAGGGGTGGCCACTGAAGCTTTCTTT.

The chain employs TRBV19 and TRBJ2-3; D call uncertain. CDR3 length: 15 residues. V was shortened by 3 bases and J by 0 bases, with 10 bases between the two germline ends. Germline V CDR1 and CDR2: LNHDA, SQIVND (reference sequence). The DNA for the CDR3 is TGTGCCAGTAGTATCAGTGACATGAGCACAGATACGCAGTATTTT. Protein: CASSISDMSTDTQYF.

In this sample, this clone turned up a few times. The CDR3 reads CASSPDSSYEQYF. In DNA form, the CDR3 reads TGTGCCAGCAGCCCGGACAGCTCCTACGAGCAGTACTTC. V is TRBV5-6 and J is TRBJ2-7; tentatively, D is TRBD1 (6 bases). The V and J ends lost 4 bases and 0 bases respectively, with 8 bases between them. Germline values: CDR1 SGHDT, CDR2 YYEEEE. The CDR3 sequence is 13 residues long.

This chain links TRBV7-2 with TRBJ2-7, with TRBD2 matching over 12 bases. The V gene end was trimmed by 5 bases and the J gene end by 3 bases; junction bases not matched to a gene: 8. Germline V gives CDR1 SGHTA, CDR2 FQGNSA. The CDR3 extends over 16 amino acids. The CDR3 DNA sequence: TGTGCCAGCAGCCCCCAACTAGCGGGAGGCCTCTACGAGCAGTACTTC. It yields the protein CASSPQLAGGLYEQYF.

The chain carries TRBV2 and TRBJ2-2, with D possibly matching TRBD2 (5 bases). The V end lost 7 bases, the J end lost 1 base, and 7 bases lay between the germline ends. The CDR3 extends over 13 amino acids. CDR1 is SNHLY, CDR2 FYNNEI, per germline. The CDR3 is CASNRENTGELFF. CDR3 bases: TGTGCCAGCAATCGGGAGAACACCGGGGAGCTGTTTTTT.

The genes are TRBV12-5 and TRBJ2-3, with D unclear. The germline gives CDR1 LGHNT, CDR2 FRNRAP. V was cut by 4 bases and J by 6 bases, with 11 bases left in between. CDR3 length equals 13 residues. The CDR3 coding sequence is TGTGCTAGTGGTTCAAGGGAAGGGGATACGCAGTATTTT. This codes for CASGSREGDTQYF.

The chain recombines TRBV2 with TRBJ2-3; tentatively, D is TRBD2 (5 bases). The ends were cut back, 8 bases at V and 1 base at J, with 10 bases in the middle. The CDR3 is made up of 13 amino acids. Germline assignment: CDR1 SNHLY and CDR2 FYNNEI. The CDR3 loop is CASGGLRTDTQYF. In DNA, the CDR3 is TGTGCCAGCGGAGGTCTTCGCACAGATACGCAGTATTTT.